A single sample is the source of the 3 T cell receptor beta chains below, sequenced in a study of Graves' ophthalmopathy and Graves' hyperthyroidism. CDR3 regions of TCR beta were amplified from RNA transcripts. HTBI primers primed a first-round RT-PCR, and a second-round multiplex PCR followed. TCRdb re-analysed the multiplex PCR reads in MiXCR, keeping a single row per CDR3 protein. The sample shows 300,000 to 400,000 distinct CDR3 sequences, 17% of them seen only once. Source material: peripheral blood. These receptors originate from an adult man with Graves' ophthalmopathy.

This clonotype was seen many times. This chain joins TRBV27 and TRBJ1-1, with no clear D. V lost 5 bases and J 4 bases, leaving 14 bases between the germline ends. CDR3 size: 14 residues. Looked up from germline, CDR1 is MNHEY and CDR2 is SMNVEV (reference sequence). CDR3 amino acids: CASSPRHWATEAFF. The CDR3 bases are TGTGCCAGCAGTCCTCGACACTGGGCCACTGAAGCTTTCTTT.

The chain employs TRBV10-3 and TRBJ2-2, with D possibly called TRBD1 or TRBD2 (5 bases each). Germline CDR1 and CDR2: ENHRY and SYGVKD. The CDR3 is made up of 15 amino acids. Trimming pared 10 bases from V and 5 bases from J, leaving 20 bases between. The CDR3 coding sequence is TGTGCCACCCTCGGGGCAGGGATGGGAACCGGGGAGCTGTTTTTT. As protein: CATLGAGMGTGELFF.

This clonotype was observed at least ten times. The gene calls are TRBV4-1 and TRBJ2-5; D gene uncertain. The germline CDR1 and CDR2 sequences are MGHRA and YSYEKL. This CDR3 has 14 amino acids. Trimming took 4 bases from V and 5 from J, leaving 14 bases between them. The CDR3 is CASSLSQFFETQYF. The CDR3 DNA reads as TGCGCCAGCAGCCTCAGCCAGTTCTTTGAGACCCAGTACTTC.